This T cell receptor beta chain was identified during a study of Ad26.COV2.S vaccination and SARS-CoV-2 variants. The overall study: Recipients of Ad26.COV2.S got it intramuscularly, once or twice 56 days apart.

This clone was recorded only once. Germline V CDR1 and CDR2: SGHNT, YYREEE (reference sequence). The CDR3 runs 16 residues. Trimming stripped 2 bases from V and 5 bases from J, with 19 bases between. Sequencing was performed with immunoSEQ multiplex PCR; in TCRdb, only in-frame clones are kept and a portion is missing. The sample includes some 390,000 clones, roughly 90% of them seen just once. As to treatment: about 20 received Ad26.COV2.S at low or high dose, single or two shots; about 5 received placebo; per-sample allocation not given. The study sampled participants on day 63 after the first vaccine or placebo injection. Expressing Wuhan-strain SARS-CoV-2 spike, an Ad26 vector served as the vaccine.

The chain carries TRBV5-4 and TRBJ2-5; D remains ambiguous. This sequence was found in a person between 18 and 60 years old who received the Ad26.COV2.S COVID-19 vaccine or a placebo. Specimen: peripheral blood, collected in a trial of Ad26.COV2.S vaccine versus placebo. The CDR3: CASSFEPAATRETQYF. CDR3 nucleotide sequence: TGTGCCAGCAGCTTTGAGCCTGCGGCCACCCGGGAGACCCAGTACTTC. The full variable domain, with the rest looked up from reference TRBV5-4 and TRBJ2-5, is ETGVTQSPTHLIKTRGQQVTLRCSSQSGHNTVSWYQQALGQGPQFIFQYYREEENGRGNFPPRFSGLQFPNYSSELNVNALELDDSALYLCASSFEPAATRETQYFGPGTRLLVL.